This T cell receptor beta chain was profiled in a study of T cell repertoires in cytomegalovirus infection. Study-level points and caveats: Cumulated frequencies of public TCR beta families served to identify carriers of CMV plus the relevant HLA.

One entry per CDR3 protein, called by TCRdb with MiXCR from the reads. The sample gives fewer than 350,000 distinct CDR3 sequences, around a tenth of which show up once; about 4.5% is in the top ten. This clonotype showed up just a few times. What it recognizes is unknown. V lost 7 bases, J lost 5 bases, and 20 bases stayed unmatched. Germline values: CDR1 LNHDA, CDR2 SQIVND (reference sequence). The CDR3 is made up of 18 amino acids. Sample: PBMCs. This receptor was taken from a human donor in good health (CMV status not recorded). Some clones in this sample may be carry-over from other donors' samples. This sequence joins TRBV19 and TRBJ1-2; 9 bases align to TRBD1. This chain's CDR3 is CASILSPPDRGGLYGYTF. In DNA, the CDR3 is TGTGCCAGTATCTTATCCCCTCCGGACAGGGGCGGGTTATATGGCTACACCTTC.